A selection of T cell receptor beta chains follows, all from one sample in a study of a mutant IDH1 vaccine in newly diagnosed glioma. Their cognate antigens are unknown. Libraries were prepared by immunoSEQ multiplex PCR; TCRdb keeps only in-frame clonotypes and omits some of them. The sample lists 40,000 to 65,000 clones, about three quarters occurring once. Sequenced material: PBMCs, taken from a glioma patient whose treatment included an IDH1 peptide vaccine. The origin of the receptors is a woman in her 40s with glioma. The conserved cysteine and the conserved F or W are not part of the CDR3 here. Clone sizes are given selectively: once, few, many, or a class where the clone is expanded.

clone size,V gene,CDR3 protein
-,TRBV9,ASSVGAGDYYGYT
-,TRBV2,ASRAWDSSYEQY
-,TRBV7-9,ASSPPDQGNDLH
-,TRBV7-2,ASSGYRGPSSGANVLT
-,TRBV30,AWDPGAYATDTQY
-,TRBV6-5,ASSYSTLKWGAGYT
once,TRBV4-1,ASSLGQGSSTEAF
-,TRBV10-1,ASSDGQANTEAF
once,TRBV12-5,ASGLVLGPGYGYT
few,TRBV13,ASSWGVGEGTEAF
-,TRBV18,ASSLFEGGNEKLF
-,TRBV5-4,ASSSPQGAGAQETQY
-,TRBV18,ASSPVTASIYGYT
-,TRBV7-2,ASTRAVSATDTQY
-,TRBV7-3,ASSLNPIGAGELF
-,TRBV5-4,ASSRGLAGDLSEQY
few,TRBV7-6,ASSFTGLNTEAF
-,TRBV5-5,ASSLVSAGQPQH
once,TRBV7-6,ASSLADGPTDTQY
-,TRBV29-1,SARRESEQY
-,TRBV2,ASNSDGGLGEKLF
-,TRBV6-5,ASSYSKASGGPQH
once,TRBV10-3,AISESYQGLGDQPQH
-,TRBV15,ATSSPYQGEWGNTIY
-,TRBV14,ASSGRDNYGYT
-,TRBV5-4,ASSLPRRDNEQF
few,TRBV5-1,ASSLGQGMGNTEAF
-,TRBV2,ASIPVRDTIY
-,TRBV5-5,ASSLWAGVSEKLF
-,TRBV7-2,ASSSSGGLGEQY
-,TRBV6-5,ASSYLPNYGYT
-,TRBV5-4,ASSQQLKFQETQY
-,TRBV18,ASSPRTGSTGELF
-,TRBV18,ASSPDRGWNTEAF
-,TRBV19,ASSISYGGGRETQY
-,TRBV6-1,ASGTGSINYGYT
-,TRBV18,ASSPPGGRGAHEQY
-,TRBV7-2,ASSLGAGTEQY
-,TRBV30,AGGRSIAGGEDTQY
-,TRBV19,ASSTASRSTDTQY
-,TRBV6-5,ASSGSGTGKVEQY
few,TRBV19,ASSTGQVNSPLH
few,TRBV6-5,ASSFPTGEAF
-,TRBV5-1,ASSLGHTEETQY
-,TRBV30,AWRSGVLSYTDTQY
-,TRBV30,AWSRGDRKTYGYT